This T cell receptor beta chain was profiled in a study of blood T cell repertoires in COVID-19. The assay was immunoSEQ multiplex PCR, and TCRdb's table has in-frame clones only and misses some. The sample consists of under 40,000 clones, around nine tenths of them appearing once. Per germline, CDR1 KGHSH and CDR2 LQKENI. V lost 3 bases to trimming and J lost 0 bases; unmatched junction nucleotides: 12. The length of the CDR3 is 18 residues. The chain is built from TRBV18 and TRBJ2-7; 9 bases align to TRBD1. This TCR derives from a man between 65 and 85 years old with active COVID-19. Sequenced material: peripheral blood. The DNA of the CDR3 is TGTGCCAGCTCACCTCTCCCGGTCCGGGACAGGGACTCCTACGAGCAGTACTTC. Amino acid sequence: CASSPLPVRDRDSYEQYF. Drawing the rest from reference TRBV18 and TRBJ2-7, the complete variable domain is NAGVMQNPRHLVRRRGQEARLRCSPMKGHSHVYWYRQLPEEGLKFMVYLQKENIIDESGMPKERFSAEFPKEGPSILRIQQVVRGDSAAYFCASSPLPVRDRDSYEQYFGPGTRLTVT.